This TCR beta chain came from a study of blood T cells in healthy people across ages. Those donating, healthy Caucasian individuals from Russia, were aged roughly 6 to 95. Total RNA extracted from each sample amounted to at least 5.5 micrograms. Combining a sample-barcoded 5' primer with a J-beta primer mix, a second PCR ran for about 7 to 12 cycles. TCRdb redid the calling of the 5' RACE reads with MiXCR, one entry per CDR3 protein. This repertoire shows approximately 2,000,000 distinct CDR3 sequences, about 39% found once; its top ten account for more than 20%. Germline assignment: CDR1 MDHEN and CDR2 SYDVKM. This CDR3 has 16 residues. The V gene lost 3 bases and the J gene lost 6 bases, with 20 bases spanning the gap.

This clonotype originated in a human donor in good health. V is TRBV28 and J is TRBJ1-2; weak D call: TRBD1 (6 bases). Input material: blood. CDR3 bases: TGTGCCAGCAGTTTTGTTGGCAGGGGTCTAATTAATGGCTACACCTTC. Protein: CASSFVGRGLINGYTF.